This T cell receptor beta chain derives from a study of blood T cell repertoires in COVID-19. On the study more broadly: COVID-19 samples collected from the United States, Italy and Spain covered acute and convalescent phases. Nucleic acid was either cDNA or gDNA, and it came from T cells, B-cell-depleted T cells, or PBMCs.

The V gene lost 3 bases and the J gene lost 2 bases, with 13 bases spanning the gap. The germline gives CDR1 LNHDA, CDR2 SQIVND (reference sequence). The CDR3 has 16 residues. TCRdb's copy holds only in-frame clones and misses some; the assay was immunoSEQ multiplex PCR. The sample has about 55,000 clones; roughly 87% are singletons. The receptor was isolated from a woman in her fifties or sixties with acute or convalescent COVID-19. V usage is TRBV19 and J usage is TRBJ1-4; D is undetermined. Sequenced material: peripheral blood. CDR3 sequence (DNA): TGTGCCAGTAGTATCGGGGTTGGAGGGACTAATGAAAAACTGTTTTTT. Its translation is CASSIGVGGTNEKLFF.